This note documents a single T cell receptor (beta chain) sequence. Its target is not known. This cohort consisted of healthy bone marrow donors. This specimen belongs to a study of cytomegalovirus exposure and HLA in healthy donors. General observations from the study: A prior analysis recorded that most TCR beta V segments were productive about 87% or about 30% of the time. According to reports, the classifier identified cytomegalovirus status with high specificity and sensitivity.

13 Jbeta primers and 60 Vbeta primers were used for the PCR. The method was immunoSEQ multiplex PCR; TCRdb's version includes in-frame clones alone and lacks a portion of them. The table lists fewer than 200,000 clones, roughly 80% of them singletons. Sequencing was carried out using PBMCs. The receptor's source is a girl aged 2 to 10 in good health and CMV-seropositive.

CDR3 region: CASSLSDFDEQYF. CDR3 coding DNA: TGTGCCAGCAGCCTTTCCGACTTCGACGAGCAGTACTTC. The chain couples TRBV4-2 to TRBJ2-5; D gene ambiguous. Matching the DNA end better, TRBJ2-7 makes the J call doubtful. This CDR3 is 13 amino acids long. Germline V gene sequence: CDR1 LGHNA, CDR2 YNFKEQ.